This T cell receptor (beta chain) was profiled in a study of PD-L1 blockade in urothelial cancer. On the study more broadly: Dosed intravenously at 1,200 mg every 3 weeks, atezolizumab was initiated by patients at some point between 2014 and 2016. Study observations and caveats: Better survival was forecast by a pretreatment blood TCR clonality below the median.

Trimming took 0 bases from V and 2 from J, leaving 9 bases between them. Germline V gives CDR1 SGHRS, CDR2 YFSETQ. This CDR3 spans 15 amino acids. As to this clone: Its antigen remains unknown.

As for time point: pretreatment peripheral blood. Locally advanced or metastatic urothelial carcinoma affected all patients. The investigators introduced synthetic TCR analog templates into each PCR as spikes. TCRdb's table, derived via immunoSEQ multiplex PCR, lists solely in-frame clones and lacks some. The data show approximately 71,000 clones, roughly 89% seen once. This clonotype was obtained from a woman aged 70-85 years with urothelial cancer. The sample in question was PBMCs, obtained around atezolizumab (anti-PD-L1) treatment. J is TRBJ2-1 and V is TRBV5-1; D remains ambiguous. The chain's CDR3 is CASSLERVAYNEQFF. The CDR3 region has the DNA TGCGCCAGCAGCTTGGAACGTGTAGCCTACAATGAGCAGTTCTTC. The variable domain in full, with the rest retrieved from reference TRBV5-1 and TRBJ2-1, is KAGVTQTPRYLIKTRGQQVTLSCSPISGHRSVSWYQQTPGQGLQFLFEYFSETQRNKGNFPGRFSGRQFSNSRSEMNVSTLELGDSALYLCASSLERVAYNEQFFGPGTRLTVL.